This is a list of T cell receptor beta chains from one sample in a study of PD-1 blockade in classical Hodgkin lymphoma. The table came from immunoSEQ multiplex PCR; TCRdb's copy has only in-frame clones and leaves some out. The sample contains approximately 13,000 clones, about 90% of which appear only once. The sequencing used peripheral blood mononuclear cells (PBMCs), collected at baseline. Receptors were obtained from a human donor with classical Hodgkin lymphoma. CDR3s include the opening cysteine and the closing phenylalanine or tryptophan. A D gene is named only where the DNA matches it firmly. Clone size appears in some rows only: once, few, many, or a class for an expanded clone.

NA,TRBJ1-4,NA,TRBV7-6,TGTGCCAGCAGCCAAGGGGGGGTAGGGGAAAAACTGTTTTTT,CASSQGGVGEKLFF
NA,TRBJ2-1,NA,TRBV27,TGTGCCAGCAGTTTACCGCCCAATCGCATCAATGAGCAGTTCTTC,CASSLPPNRINEQFF
NA,TRBJ2-1,NA,TRBV6-1,TGTGCCAGCGAGCCCAGATATAAATTAGACAATGAGCAGTTCTTC,CASEPRYKLDNEQFF
TRBD1,TRBJ1-6,NA,TRBV7-9,TGTGCCAGCAGTTCCCTTCGGGACAGGGATCGTAATTCACCCCTCCACTTT,CASSSLRDRDRNSPLHF
NA,TRBJ2-7,NA,TRBV5-6,TGTGCCAGCAGCTTGTATATAGTGACGACCGAGCAGTACTTC,CASSLYIVTTEQYF
NA,TRBJ2-7,NA,TRBV19,TGTGCCAGTAGTATCGGGAGTCAGCAGTACTTC,CASSIGSQQYF
NA,TRBJ2-4,NA,TRBV28,TGTGCCATCTCTCGGGGCGTCCGAAACATTCAGTACTTC,CAISRGVRNIQYF
NA,TRBJ2-3,NA,TRBV19,TGTGCCAGTAGTATAGTAGGGGGGGGTGATACGCAGTATTTT,CASSIVGGGDTQYF
NA,TRBJ1-4,NA,TRBV7-6,TGTGCCAGCAGCCCCAATTACGGCTCTCTTCGGACTAATGAAAAACTGTTTTTT,CASSPNYGSLRTNEKLFF
TRBD2,TRBJ2-7,NA,TRBV30,TGTGCCTGGAAGGCGGGACTAGCTTACTACGAGCAGTACTTC,CAWKAGLAYYEQYF
NA,TRBJ1-1,NA,TRBV18,TGTGCCAGCTCACCGCCTAGTGGGGGGAACACTGAAGCTTTCTTT,CASSPPSGGNTEAFF
NA,TRBJ2-3,NA,TRBV5-1,TGCGCCAGCAGCCCGGGACTTCTCACAGATACGCAGTATTTT,CASSPGLLTDTQYF
NA,TRBJ2-2,NA,TRBV4-2,TGTGCCAGCAGCCCTCCGGATGGCGGGGTGACCGGGGAGCTGTTTTTT,CASSPPDGGVTGELFF
NA,TRBJ2-1,NA,TRBV7-9,TGTGCCAGCAGCTTAGTCACCAGAGTCAATGAGCAGTTCTTC,CASSLVTRVNEQFF
NA,TRBJ1-1,once,TRBV6-1,TGTGCCAGCAGGAGGGCATCTGAAGCTTTCTTT,CASRRASEAFF
NA,TRBJ1-2,NA,TRBV7-9,TGTGCCAGCAGCTCCGGGACAATAACATTTATAACTGAGGGCTACACCTTC,CASSSGTITFITEGYTF
TRBD1,TRBJ1-6,NA,TRBV9,TGTGCCAGCAGCGTAGCCGACTACAGGGGTTCACCCCTCCACTTT,CASSVADYRGSPLHF
NA,TRBJ2-3,NA,TRBV27,TGTGCCAGCAGTTTAGAATGGAGCACAGATACGCAGTATTTT,CASSLEWSTDTQYF
NA,TRBJ2-5,NA,TRBV19,TGTGCCAGTAGTATAGCTCGAGGGCAGGGGACCCAGTACTTC,CASSIARGQGTQYF
NA,TRBJ2-1,NA,TRBV27,TGTGCCAGCAGTTTAGGGGCCGCCTACAATGAGCAGTTCTTC,CASSLGAAYNEQFF
TRBD1,TRBJ2-7,NA,TRBV7-6,TGTGCCAGCAGCTTAGTCCAGGGGGCGGCCTACGAGCAGTACTTC,CASSLVQGAAYEQYF
NA,TRBJ1-3,NA,TRBV2,TGTGCCAGCATCAGGGGCCCGGACGCAAACACCATATATTTT,CASIRGPDANTIYF
NA,TRBJ2-1,NA,TRBV7-2,TGTGCCAGCAGCTTAGGCAACTACAATGAGCAGTTCTTC,CASSLGNYNEQFF
NA,TRBJ2-5,once,TRBV6-5,TGTGCCAGCAGTTACTCCATCAGACAGGAGGAGACCCAGTACTTC,CASSYSIRQEETQYF
TRBD1,TRBJ2-3,NA,TRBV5-1,TGCGCCAGCAGCAACAGGGGGCGGACAGATACGCAGTATTTT,CASSNRGRTDTQYF
NA,TRBJ1-1,NA,TRBV25-1,TGTGCCAGCAGTGATTGGGGCGGGTCGAACACTGAAGCTTTCTTT,CASSDWGGSNTEAFF
TRBD2,TRBJ2-1,NA,TRBV12-5,TGTGCTAGTGGTTCGGGAGGGGCGGGAGTCAGGGATGAGCAGTTCTTC,CASGSGGAGVRDEQFF
TRBD1,TRBJ2-7,NA,TRBV7-2,TGTGCCAGCAGCTCGAGGGGGCCAAGCTCCTACGAGCAGTACTTC,CASSSRGPSSYEQYF
NA,TRBJ1-6,NA,TRBV7-6,TGTGCCAGCAGCTTATCGGAGGGTTCCTATAATTCACCCCTCCACTTT,CASSLSEGSYNSPLHF
NA,TRBJ1-3,few,TRBV7-2,TGTGCCAGCAGTACGGGCCCACGAAACACCATATATTTT,CASSTGPRNTIYF
NA,TRBJ2-5,NA,TRBV5-6,TGTGCCAGCAGCTTGGTGACAGGGAGGGAGACCCAGTACTTC,CASSLVTGRETQYF
NA,TRBJ1-2,NA,TRBV28,TGTGCCAGCAGTTTACCGGATAGGGGGGCTAACTATGGCTACACCTTC,CASSLPDRGANYGYTF
TRBD1,TRBJ1-4,NA,TRBV6-1,TGTGCCAGCAGTGTCCGGACAGGCCATAATGAAAAACTGTTTTTT,CASSVRTGHNEKLFF
TRBD1,TRBJ1-6,NA,TRBV5-5,TGTGCCAGCAGCGCCGACAGGGGGTGGACACCCCTCCACTTT,CASSADRGWTPLHF
NA,TRBJ2-5,NA,TRBV7-9,TGTGCCAGCAGCCCCGGAATTAGGACCCAAGAGACCCAGTACTTC,CASSPGIRTQETQYF
NA,TRBJ2-7,NA,TRBV7-9,TGTGCCAGCAGCTTTCATCTAGGTCCCTCCTACGAGCAGTACTTC,CASSFHLGPSYEQYF
NA,TRBJ1-1,NA,TRBV5-1,TGCGCCAGCAGCTGGGCAGAGAACACTGAAGCTTTCTTT,CASSWAENTEAFF
TRBD1,TRBJ2-3,NA,TRBV10-2,TGCGCCAGCAGTGATGGCCAGGGGGCTGGAGATACGCAGTATTTT,CASSDGQGAGDTQYF
NA,TRBJ2-1,NA,TRBV10-3,TGTGCCATCAGACGGGAGCTATATGGTGAGCAGTTCTTC,CAIRRELYGEQFF
TRBD2,TRBJ2-1,NA,TRBV5-1,TGCGCCAGCAGCTTGAAGCTAGCGGGGGGTTTTGAGCAGTTCTTC,CASSLKLAGGFEQFF
TRBD2,TRBJ2-1,NA,TRBV19,TGTGCCAGTAGCAACGGACTAGCGGCGTACAATGAGCAGTTCTTC,CASSNGLAAYNEQFF
NA,TRBJ2-3,NA,TRBV5-4,TGTGCCAGCAGCTTTCGGGAAAGCACAGATACGCAGTATTTT,CASSFRESTDTQYF
NA,TRBJ2-7,NA,TRBV29-1,TGCAGCGTTGTTTTGGGGCTAACTTTCTACGAGCAGTACTTC,CSVVLGLTFYEQYF
NA,TRBJ1-2,NA,TRBV29-1,TGCAGCGTAACCTCACGCAGGAGGAATGGCTACACCTTC,CSVTSRRRNGYTF
TRBD2,TRBJ2-3,NA,TRBV29-1,TGCAGCGTCGGGACTAGCTTAGATACGCAGTATTTT,CSVGTSLDTQYF
NA,TRBJ2-3,NA,TRBV12-5,TGTGCTAGTGGTCGGCGAGACACAGGATCCCCCTCGGGTGGCACAGATACGCAGTATTTT,CASGRRDTGSPSGGTDTQYF
TRBD1,TRBJ1-1,NA,TRBV5-6,TGTGCCAGCAGTTACGACAGGGGGTTTAATGAAGCTTTCTTT,CASSYDRGFNEAFF
TRBD1,TRBJ2-3,NA,TRBV7-9,TGTGCCAGCAGCCTGGACAGGGCGAGCACAGATACGCAGTATTTT,CASSLDRASTDTQYF
NA,TRBJ2-7,NA,TRBV21-1,TGTGCCAGCAGCTCCCAAAGAGGGCAGACCTACGAGCAGTACTTC,CASSSQRGQTYEQYF
NA,TRBJ1-2,once,TRBV5-5,TGTGCCAGCAGCTTGGCTCTCTATGGCTACACCTTC,CASSLALYGYTF
TRBD1,TRBJ1-5,NA,TRBV19,TGTGCCAGTAGTATGACAGGACAGGGTAATCAGCCCCAGCATTTT,CASSMTGQGNQPQHF